One TCR beta chain is described in this entry. This clonotype is classified as medium-sized (0.01 to 0.1%). Its cognate antigen has yet to be identified. No per-base quality is available; no much larger clone lies one base away. Flow cytometry had shown CD8+CD57+ cell expansion in the patients selected for sequencing. Severe acquired aplastic anemia was diagnosed in all patients according to International Study of Aplastic Anemia and Agranulocytosis and Camitta criteria. No therapy had been received by the patients at the time of blood sampling. In this study, sorted CD4+ and CD8+ T cells from the blood of healthy subjects and of severe aplastic anemia patients had their TCR repertoires deep-sequenced. Patients were enrolled in the USA under clinicaltrials.gov protocols 00001620, 01623167, 00001397, 00071045, 00081523 and 00961064. Ficoll-Paque density gradient centrifugation was used to isolate peripheral blood mononuclear cells. Before DNA extraction, CD4+ and CD8+ T cells were sorted with FACS or magnetic beads.

This sample is part of a study of CD8+CD57+ T cells in acquired aplastic anemia listed by TCRdb under 2018. With respect to the entire study: DNA extracted from sorted CD4+ and CD8+ cells had a mean of approximately 3.5 ug, with a range of roughly 0.19 to 27.4 ug. CD8+CD57+ expansion was defined as frequency above the mean frequency observed in healthy subjects. What the authors observed across the whole study: Around 28 CD8+ CDR3 sequences were found to be shared between patients and controls, but these sequences appeared to be highly expressed in patients and within the immunodominant clones of the patients. No significant difference in CD8+ Simpson's diversity was found between patients and healthy controls (P=0.060).

Genomic DNA served as template for TCR beta VDJ combination and CDR3 sequence profiling. An Illumina HiSeq 2000 was used for TCR repertoire sequencing. In the authors' own workflow: TRBV/TRBJ rearrangement plots, CDR3 size and DJ length profiles, and Simpson's diversity index were used to evaluate the repertoires. The most abundant DNA sequence in the deep sequencing data was defined as the immunodominant clone. CDR3 amino acid sequences were checked for sharing across subjects and were also compared against the VDJdb database and published repertoires. In TCRdb, the public reads were trimmed at Q25 with fastp and aligned with MiXCR, with productive beta chains retained. All rows with the same CDR3 protein become a single entry with the most common DNA and genes. The V and J calls reflect TCRdb's pipeline rather than the authors' work. The table for this sample lists more than 150,000 distinct CDR3 sequences; around half of them were counted only once. The ten largest clones add up to 3.2% of the sample.

The germline V gene specifies ENHRY as CDR1 and SYGVKD as CDR2. Inclusive of the bounding cysteine and phenylalanine, the CDR3 is 13 residues long. The CDR3 DNA has 39 bases and is translated from base 1. V is cut by 2 bases and J by 5 bases, and the space between the germline ends is 7 bases. The chain couples TRBV10-3 to TRBJ1-5, with no reliable assignment of the D segment. This receptor was identified in a human donor with aplastic anemia. Specimen: sorted CD4+, CD8+, or CD8+CD57+ T cells (not recorded which) from PBMCs. For the CDR3, the sequence is CAISEDTYQPQHF. The nucleotides read TGTGCCATCAGTGAGGACACTTATCAGCCCCAGCATTTT.